This T cell receptor beta chain was profiled in a study of shared clonotypes between healthy human individuals. To note about this clone: The same CDR3 arises from other DNA sequences in this sample as well.

Measured with immunoSEQ multiplex PCR; TCRdb has only the in-frame clones, and not every one. The data show some 1.1 million clones, about 80% seen once. Deletions cut 1 base from V and 1 base from J, with 5 bases between. The CDR3 runs 14 residues. Looked up from germline, CDR1 is MNHNS and CDR2 is SASEGT. This clonotype was sampled from a man younger than 35 in good health. Some clones in this sample may be carry-over from other donors' samples. The gene calls are TRBV6-1 and TRBJ1-3; D is unclear. The specimen sequenced was memory CD4+ T cells from PBMCs. Subset meaning: CD45RA-negative fraction. The DNA of the CDR3 is TGTGCCAGCAGTGAAGGGGTATCTGGAAACACCATATATTTT. Residues: CASSEGVSGNTIYF.